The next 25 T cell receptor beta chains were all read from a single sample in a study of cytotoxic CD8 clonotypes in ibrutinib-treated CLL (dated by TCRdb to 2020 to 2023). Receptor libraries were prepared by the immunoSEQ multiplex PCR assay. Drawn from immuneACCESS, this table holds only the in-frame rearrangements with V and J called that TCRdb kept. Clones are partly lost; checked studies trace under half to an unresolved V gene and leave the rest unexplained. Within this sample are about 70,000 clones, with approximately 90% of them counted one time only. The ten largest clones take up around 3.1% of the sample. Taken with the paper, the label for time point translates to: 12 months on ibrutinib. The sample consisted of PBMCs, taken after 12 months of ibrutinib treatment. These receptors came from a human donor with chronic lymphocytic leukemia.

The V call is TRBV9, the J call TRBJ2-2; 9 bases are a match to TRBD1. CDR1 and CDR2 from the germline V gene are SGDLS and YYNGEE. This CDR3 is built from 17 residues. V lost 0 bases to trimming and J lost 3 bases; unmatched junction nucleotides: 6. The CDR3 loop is CASSVGGQGRYTGELFF. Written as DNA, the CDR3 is TGTGCCAGCAGCGTAGGTGGACAGGGGAGGTACACCGGGGAGCTGTTTTTT.

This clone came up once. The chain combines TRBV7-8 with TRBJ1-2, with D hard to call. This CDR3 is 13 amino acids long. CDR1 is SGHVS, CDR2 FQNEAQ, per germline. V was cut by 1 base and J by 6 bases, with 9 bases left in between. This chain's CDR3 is CASSLGETNGYTF. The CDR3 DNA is TGTGCCAGCAGCTTAGGGGAAACAAATGGCTACACCTTC.

CDR3 sequence (DNA): TGTGCCAGCAGCGTAAAAGCGGGTGATTACAATGAGCAGTTCTTC. Protein product: CASSVKAGDYNEQFF. J is TRBJ2-1 and V is TRBV9; D is possibly TRBD2 (6 bases). There are 15 residues in the CDR3. Germline V gives CDR1 SGDLS, CDR2 YYNGEE. Trimming left V 1 base short and J 4 bases short, with 12 bases between.

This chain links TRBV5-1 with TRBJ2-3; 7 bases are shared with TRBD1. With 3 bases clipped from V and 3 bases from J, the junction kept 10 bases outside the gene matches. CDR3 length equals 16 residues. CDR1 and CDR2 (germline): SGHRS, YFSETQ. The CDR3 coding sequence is TGCGCCAGCAGCTCAGCTTCAGGGGGTATTACAGATACGCAGTATTTT. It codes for CASSSASGGITDTQYF.

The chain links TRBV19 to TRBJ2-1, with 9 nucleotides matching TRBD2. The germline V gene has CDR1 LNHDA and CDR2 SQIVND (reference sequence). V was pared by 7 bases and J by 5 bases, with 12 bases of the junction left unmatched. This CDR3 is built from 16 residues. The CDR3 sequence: CASTSPGLAPHNEQFF. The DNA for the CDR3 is TGTGCCAGTACTTCTCCGGGACTAGCTCCTCACAATGAGCAGTTCTTC. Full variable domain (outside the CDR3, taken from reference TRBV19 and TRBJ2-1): DGGITQSPKYLFRKEGQNVTLSCEQNLNHDAMYWYRQDPGQGLRLIYYSQIVNDFQKGDIAEGYSVSREKKESFPLTVTSAQKNPTAFYLCASTSPGLAPHNEQFFGPGTRLTVL.

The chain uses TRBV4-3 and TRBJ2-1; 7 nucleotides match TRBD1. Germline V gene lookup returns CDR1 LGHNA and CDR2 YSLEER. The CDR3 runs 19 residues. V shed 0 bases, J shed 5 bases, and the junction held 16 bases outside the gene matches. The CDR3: CASSQDPVVRTGANNEQFF. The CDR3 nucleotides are TGCGCCAGCAGCCAAGACCCAGTGGTTAGGACAGGTGCCAACAATGAGCAGTTCTTC.

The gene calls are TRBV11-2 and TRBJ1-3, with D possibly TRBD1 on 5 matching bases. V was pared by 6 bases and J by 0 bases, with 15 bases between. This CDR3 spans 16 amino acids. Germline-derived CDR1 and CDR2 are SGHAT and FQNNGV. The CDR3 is CASRAGRGTSGNTIYF. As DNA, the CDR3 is TGTGCCAGCAGGGCGGGACGGGGAACCTCTGGAAACACCATATATTTT.

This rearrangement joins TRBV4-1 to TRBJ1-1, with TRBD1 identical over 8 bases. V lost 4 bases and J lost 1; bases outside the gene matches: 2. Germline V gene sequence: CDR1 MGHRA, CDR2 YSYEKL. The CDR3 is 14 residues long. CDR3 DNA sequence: TGCGCCAGCAGCCTAGACAGGGGGAACACTGAAGCTTTCTTT. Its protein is CASSLDRGNTEAFF.

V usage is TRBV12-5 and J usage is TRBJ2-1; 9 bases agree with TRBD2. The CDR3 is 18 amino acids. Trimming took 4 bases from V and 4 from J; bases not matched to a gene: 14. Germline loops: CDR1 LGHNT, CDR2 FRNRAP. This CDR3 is CASGSHLGAGGPYNEQFF. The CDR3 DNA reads TGTGCTAGTGGTTCCCATCTGGGAGCGGGAGGCCCTTACAATGAGCAGTTCTTC.

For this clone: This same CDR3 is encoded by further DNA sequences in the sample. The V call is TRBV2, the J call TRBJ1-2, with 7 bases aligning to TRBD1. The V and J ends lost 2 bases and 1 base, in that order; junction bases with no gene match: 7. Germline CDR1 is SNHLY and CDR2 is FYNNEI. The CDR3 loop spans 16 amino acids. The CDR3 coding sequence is TGTGCCAGCAGTGAATTTGGGACAGCCATTAACTATGGCTACACCTTC. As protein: CASSEFGTAINYGYTF. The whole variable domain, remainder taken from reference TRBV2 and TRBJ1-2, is EPEVTQTPSHQVTQMGQEVILRCVPISNHLYFYWYRQILGQKVEFLVSFYNNEISEKSEIFDDQFSVERPDGSNFTLKIRSTKLEDSAMYFCASSEFGTAINYGYTFGSGTRLTVV.

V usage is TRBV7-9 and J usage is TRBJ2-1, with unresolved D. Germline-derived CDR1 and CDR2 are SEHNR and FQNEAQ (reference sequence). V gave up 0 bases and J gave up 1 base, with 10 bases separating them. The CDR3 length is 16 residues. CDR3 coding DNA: TGTGCCAGCAGCTTAGCTGGGCAGGCGTCCTACAATGAGCAGTTCTTC. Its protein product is CASSLAGQASYNEQFF.

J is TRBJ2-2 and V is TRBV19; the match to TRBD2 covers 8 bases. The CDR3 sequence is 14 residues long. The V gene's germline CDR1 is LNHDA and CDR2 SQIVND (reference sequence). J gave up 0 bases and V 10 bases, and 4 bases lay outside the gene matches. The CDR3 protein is CATKTSANTGELFF. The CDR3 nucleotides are TGTGCCACTAAGACTAGCGCGAACACCGGGGAGCTGTTTTTT.

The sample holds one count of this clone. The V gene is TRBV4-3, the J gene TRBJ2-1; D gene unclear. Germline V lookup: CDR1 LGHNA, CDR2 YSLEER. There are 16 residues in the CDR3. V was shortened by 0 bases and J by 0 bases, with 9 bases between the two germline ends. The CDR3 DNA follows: TGCGCCAGCAGCCAAGATGGCCAGTTCTCCTACAATGAGCAGTTCTTC. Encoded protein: CASSQDGQFSYNEQFF.

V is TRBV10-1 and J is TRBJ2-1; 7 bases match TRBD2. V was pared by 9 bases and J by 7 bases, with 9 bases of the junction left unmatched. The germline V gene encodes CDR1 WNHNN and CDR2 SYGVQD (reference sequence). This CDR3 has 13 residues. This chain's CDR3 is CARRGESKNEQFF. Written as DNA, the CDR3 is TGCGCCAGACGGGGGGAGTCTAAGAATGAGCAGTTCTTC.

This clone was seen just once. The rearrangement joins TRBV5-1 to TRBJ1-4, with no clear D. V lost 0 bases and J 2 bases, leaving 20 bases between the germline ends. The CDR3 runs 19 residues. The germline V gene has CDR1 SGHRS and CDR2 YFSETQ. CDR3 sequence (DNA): TGCGCCAGCAGCTTGGCCCCCCGTCAGTTAATTGCGACTAATGAAAAACTGTTTTTT. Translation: CASSLAPRQLIATNEKLFF. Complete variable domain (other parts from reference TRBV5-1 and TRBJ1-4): KAGVTQTPRYLIKTRGQQVTLSCSPISGHRSVSWYQQTPGQGLQFLFEYFSETQRNKGNFPGRFSGRQFSNSRSEMNVSTLELGDSALYLCASSLAPRQLIATNEKLFFGSGTQLSVL.

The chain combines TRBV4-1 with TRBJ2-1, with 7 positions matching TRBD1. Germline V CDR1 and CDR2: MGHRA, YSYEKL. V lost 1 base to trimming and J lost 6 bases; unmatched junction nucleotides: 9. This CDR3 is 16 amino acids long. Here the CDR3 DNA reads TGCGCCAGCAGCCAAGTGTTGGGGGACAGCACCAATGAGCAGTTCTTC. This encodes CASSQVLGDSTNEQFF.

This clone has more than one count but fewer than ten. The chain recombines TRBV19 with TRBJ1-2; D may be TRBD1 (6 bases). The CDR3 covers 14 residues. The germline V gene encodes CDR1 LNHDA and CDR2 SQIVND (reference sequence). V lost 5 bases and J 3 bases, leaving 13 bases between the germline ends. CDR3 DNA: TGTGCCAGTAGTCCCAGGGGCCACGACTATGGCTACACCTTC. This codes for CASSPRGHDYGYTF. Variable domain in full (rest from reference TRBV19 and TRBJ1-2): DGGITQSPKYLFRKEGQNVTLSCEQNLNHDAMYWYRQDPGQGLRLIYYSQIVNDFQKGDIAEGYSVSREKKESFPLTVTSAQKNPTAFYLCASSPRGHDYGYTFGSGTRLTVV.

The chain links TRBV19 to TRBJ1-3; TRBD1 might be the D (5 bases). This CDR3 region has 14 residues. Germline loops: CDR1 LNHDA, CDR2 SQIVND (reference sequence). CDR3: CASGTVSSGNTIYF. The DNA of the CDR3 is TGTGCGTCTGGGACGGTGAGCTCTGGAAACACCATATATTTT.

The CDR3 DNA sequence: TGTGCCAGCAGCTTGGTGAGACTAGCGGGAGCGAATGAGCAGTTCTTC. As protein: CASSLVRLAGANEQFF. The chain recombines TRBV5-4 with TRBJ2-1; 12 bases are a match to TRBD2. Germline assignment: CDR1 SGHNT and CDR2 YYREEE (reference sequence). The J segment lost 7 bases and the V segment lost 0 bases, leaving 5 bases of the junction unmatched. This CDR3 has 16 amino acids.

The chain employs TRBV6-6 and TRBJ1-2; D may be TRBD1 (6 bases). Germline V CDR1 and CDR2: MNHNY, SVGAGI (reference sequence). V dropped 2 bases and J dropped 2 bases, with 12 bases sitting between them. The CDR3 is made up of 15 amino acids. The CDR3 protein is CASSYGQGLNYGYTF. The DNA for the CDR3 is TGTGCCAGCAGTTACGGGCAGGGGTTGAACTATGGCTACACCTTC.

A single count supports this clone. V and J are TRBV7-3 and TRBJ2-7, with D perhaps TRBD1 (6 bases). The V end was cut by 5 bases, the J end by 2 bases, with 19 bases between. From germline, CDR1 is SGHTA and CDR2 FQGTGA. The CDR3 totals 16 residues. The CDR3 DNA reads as TGTGCCAGCAGCGAAGGCTCAGGGGCGGCCCCCTACGAGCAGTACTTC. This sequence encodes CASSEGSGAAPYEQYF.

CDR3 bases: TGTGCCAGCAGTAATCCGGGACAGGGGGCATATGGCTACACCTTC. The encoded protein is CASSNPGQGAYGYTF. The V and J genes are TRBV7-9 and TRBJ1-2; 12 bases align to TRBD1. The V segment lost 6 bases and the J segment 5 bases; nucleotides outside the gene matches: 7. CDR1 is SEHNR, CDR2 FQNEAQ, per germline (reference sequence). This CDR3 comprises 15 residues.

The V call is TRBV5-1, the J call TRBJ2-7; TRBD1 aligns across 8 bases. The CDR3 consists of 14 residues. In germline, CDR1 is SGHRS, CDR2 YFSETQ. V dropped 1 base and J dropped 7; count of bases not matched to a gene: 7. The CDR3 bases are TGCGCCAGCAGCTTGTCGCAGGGGGCGGGAGAGCAGTACTTC. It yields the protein CASSLSQGAGEQYF.

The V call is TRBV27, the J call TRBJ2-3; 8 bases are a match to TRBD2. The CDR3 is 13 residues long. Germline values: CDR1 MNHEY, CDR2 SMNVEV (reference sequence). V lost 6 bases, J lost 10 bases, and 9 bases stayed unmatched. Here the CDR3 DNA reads TGTGCCAGCAGACTAGCGGAAACCCCGCCGCAGTATTTT. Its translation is CASRLAETPPQYF.

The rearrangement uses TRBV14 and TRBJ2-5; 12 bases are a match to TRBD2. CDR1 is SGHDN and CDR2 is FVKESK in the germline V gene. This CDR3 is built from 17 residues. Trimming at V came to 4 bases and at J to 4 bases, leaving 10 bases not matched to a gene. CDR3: CASSPGLAGGGRETQYF. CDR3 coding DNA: TGTGCCAGCAGCCCGGGACTAGCGGGCGGGGGCCGAGAGACCCAGTACTTC.